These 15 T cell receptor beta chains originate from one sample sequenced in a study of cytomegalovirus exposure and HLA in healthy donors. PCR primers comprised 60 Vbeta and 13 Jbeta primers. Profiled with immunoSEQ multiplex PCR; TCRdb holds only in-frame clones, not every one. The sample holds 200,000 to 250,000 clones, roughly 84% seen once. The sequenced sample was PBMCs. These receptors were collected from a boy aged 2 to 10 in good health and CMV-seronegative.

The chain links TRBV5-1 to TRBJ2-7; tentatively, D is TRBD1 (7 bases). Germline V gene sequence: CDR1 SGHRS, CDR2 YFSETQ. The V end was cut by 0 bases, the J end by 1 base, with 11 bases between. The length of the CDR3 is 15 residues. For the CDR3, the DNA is TGCGCCAGCAGCTTGGCGGCAGGGGGGTCCTACGAGCAGTACTTC. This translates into CASSLAAGGSYEQYF. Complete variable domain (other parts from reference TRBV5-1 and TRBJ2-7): KAGVTQTPRYLIKTRGQQVTLSCSPISGHRSVSWYQQTPGQGLQFLFEYFSETQRNKGNFPGRFSGRQFSNSRSEMNVSTLELGDSALYLCASSLAAGGSYEQYFGPGTRLTVT.

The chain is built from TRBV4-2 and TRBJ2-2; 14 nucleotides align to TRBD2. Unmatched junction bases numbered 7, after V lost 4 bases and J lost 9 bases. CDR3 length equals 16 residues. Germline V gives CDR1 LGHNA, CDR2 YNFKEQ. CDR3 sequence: CASSPGTSGSRWELFF. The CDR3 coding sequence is TGTGCCAGCAGCCCCGGGACTAGCGGGAGTAGGTGGGAGCTGTTTTTT.

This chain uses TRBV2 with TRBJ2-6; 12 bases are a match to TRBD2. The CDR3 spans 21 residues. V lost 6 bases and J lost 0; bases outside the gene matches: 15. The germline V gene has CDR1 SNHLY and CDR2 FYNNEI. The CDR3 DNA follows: TGTGCCAGCAGCGAACTAGGACTAGCGGGACCCATTCCCTCTGGGGCCAACGTCCTGACTTTC. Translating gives CASSELGLAGPIPSGANVLTF.

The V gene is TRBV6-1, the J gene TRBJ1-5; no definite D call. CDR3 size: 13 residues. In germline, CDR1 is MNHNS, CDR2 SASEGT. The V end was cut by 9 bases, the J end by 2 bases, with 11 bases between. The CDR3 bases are TGTGCCAGAGTGGTACAAGGCAATCAGCCCCAGCATTTT. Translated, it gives CARVVQGNQPQHF.

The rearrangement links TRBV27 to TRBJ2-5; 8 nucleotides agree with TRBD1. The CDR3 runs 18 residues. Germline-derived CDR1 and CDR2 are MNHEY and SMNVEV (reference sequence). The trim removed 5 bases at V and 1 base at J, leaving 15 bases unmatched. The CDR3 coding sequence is TGTGCCAGCAGTCTATTTGGACAGGGTCTTCTTATCCAAGAGACCCAGTACTTC. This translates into CASSLFGQGLLIQETQYF.

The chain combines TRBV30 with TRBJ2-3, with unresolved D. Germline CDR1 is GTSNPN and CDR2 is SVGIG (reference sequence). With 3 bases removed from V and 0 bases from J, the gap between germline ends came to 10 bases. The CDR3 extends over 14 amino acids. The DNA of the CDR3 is TGTGCCTGGAGGCCGATCACTAGCACAGATACGCAGTATTTT. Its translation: CAWRPITSTDTQYF.

This chain's CDR3 is CASTDSHGYTF. CDR3 coding DNA: TGTGCCAGTACCGACAGCCACGGCTACACCTTC. The J gene is TRBJ1-2, the V gene TRBV19; tentatively, D is TRBD1 (5 bases). Germline lookup yields CDR1 LNHDA and CDR2 SQIVND (reference sequence). The CDR3 spans 11 residues. V was clipped by 7 bases and J by 8 bases, with 11 bases between them.

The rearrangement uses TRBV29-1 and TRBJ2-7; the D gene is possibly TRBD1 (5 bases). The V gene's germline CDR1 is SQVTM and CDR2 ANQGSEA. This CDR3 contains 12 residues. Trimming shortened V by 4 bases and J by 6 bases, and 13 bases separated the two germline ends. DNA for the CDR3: TGCAGCGTTGGACAGACCCTAGGCGAGCAGTACTTC. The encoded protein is CSVGQTLGEQYF.

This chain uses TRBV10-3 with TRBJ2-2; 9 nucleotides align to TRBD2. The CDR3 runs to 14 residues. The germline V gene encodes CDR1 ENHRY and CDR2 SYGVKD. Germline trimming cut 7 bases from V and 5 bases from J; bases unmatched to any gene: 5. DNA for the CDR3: TGTGCCATCAAAGGGACTAGCCTGACCGGGGAGCTGTTTTTT. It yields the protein CAIKGTSLTGELFF.

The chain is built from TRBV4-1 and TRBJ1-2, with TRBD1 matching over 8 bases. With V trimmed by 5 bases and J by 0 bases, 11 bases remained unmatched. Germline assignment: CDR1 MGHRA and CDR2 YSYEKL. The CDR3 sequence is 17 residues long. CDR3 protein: CASSKTGEILANYGYTF. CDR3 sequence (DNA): TGCGCCAGCAGCAAGACAGGGGAAATTTTAGCTAACTATGGCTACACCTTC.

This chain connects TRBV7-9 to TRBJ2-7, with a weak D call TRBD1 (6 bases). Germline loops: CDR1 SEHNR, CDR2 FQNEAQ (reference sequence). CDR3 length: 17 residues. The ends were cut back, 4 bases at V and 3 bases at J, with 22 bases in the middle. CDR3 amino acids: CASSSRERGTQYYEQYF. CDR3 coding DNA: TGTGCCAGCAGCTCAAGGGAAAGGGGGACACAATACTACGAGCAGTACTTC.

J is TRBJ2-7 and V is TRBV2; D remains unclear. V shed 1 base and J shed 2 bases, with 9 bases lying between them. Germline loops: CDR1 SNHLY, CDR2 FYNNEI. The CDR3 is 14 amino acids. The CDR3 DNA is TGTGCCAGCAGTGAAGGGCTAGGAGCCTACGAGCAGTACTTC. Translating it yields CASSEGLGAYEQYF.

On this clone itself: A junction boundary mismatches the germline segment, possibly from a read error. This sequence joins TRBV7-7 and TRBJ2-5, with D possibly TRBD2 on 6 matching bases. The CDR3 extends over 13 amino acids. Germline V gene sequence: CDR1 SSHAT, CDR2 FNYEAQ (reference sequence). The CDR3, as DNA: TGTGCTAGCAGCTCCGGGGGTTGGGGGACCCAGTACTTC. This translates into CASSSGGWGTQYF.

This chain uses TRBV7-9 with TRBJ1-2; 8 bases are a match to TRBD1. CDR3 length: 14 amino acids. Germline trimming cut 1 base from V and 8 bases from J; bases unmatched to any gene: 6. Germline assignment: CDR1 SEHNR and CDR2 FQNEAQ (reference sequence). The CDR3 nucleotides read TGTGCCAGCAGCTTAGGCGGACAGGGACAAGGCTACACCTTC. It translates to CASSLGGQGQGYTF.

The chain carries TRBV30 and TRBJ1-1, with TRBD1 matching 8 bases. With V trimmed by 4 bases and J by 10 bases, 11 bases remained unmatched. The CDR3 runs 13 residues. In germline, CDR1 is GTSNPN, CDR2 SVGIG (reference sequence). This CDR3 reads CAWIPGQGRGAFF. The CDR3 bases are TGTGCCTGGATCCCCGGACAGGGTCGGGGAGCTTTCTTT.